The present TCR beta chain was sequenced within a study of shared clonotypes between healthy human individuals. As processed by the authors: Junction-only sequences without quality scores were provided by ImmunoSEQ, so filtering was different. Here immunoSEQ multiplex PCR was the method, and the copy in TCRdb shows in-frame clones only, minus some. The V and J calls and the clone size are those of that table, but D and trimming were determined from the DNA. This sample has more than 400,000 clones, with around 73% found just once. From germline, CDR1 is SQVTM and CDR2 ANQGSEA. This CDR3 region has 17 residues. Losses at the gene ends were 2 bases for V and 6 bases for J; bases not matched to a gene: 9.

The receptor was derived from a woman between 40 and 50 years old in good health. Some clones in this sample may be carry-over from other donors' samples. Sequences were obtained from PBMCs. This chain uses TRBV29-1 with TRBJ2-1; TRBD2 matches 14 bases. The CDR3 sequence is CSVEPSGLAGVSNEQFF. DNA for the CDR3: TGCAGCGTTGAACCCTCGGGACTAGCGGGAGTCAGCAATGAGCAGTTCTTC.